Below are 13 T cell receptor beta chains sequenced from a single sample in a study of shared clonotypes between healthy human individuals. Method: immunoSEQ multiplex PCR; TCRdb's copy keeps in-frame clones and lacks some. The sample lists 550,000 to 650,000 clones, approximately 96% occurring once. Terminally differentiated effector memory CD45RA+ cells were excluded by CCR7 positive selection of CD45RO-negative cells. Sequenced sample: naive CD8+ T cells sorted from blood. Source of these receptors: a woman aged 25 to 39 in good health.

Remarks on this clone: This same CDR3 is encoded by further DNA sequences in the sample. The chain joins TRBV5-6 to TRBJ2-1, with D possibly matching TRBD2 (5 bases). The CDR3 loop spans 12 amino acids. Trimming removed 0 bases from V and 10 bases from J, with 8 bases in between. Germline V gives CDR1 SGHDT, CDR2 YYEEEE. The CDR3 DNA follows: TGTGCCAGCAGCTTGGCTAGCCGCGAGCAGTTCTTC. Amino acid sequence: CASSLASREQFF.

The chain carries TRBV27 and TRBJ2-3; a weak D match, TRBD2 (6 bases). The CDR3 has 18 residues. V was cut by 6 bases and J by 7 bases, with 29 bases left in between. Germline lookup yields CDR1 MNHEY and CDR2 SMNVEV (reference sequence). The CDR3 reads CASSWGRAGPTKLNTQYF. For the CDR3, the DNA is TGTGCCAGCAGCTGGGGAAGAGCGGGCCCTACAAAACTTAATACGCAGTATTTT.

The V and J genes are TRBV18 and TRBJ1-2; D perhaps matches TRBD1 (5 bases). Per the germline V gene, CDR1 is KGHSH and CDR2 is LQKENI. This CDR3 is 15 amino acids long. The V end was cut by 5 bases, the J end by 8 bases, with 21 bases between. CDR3 sequence reads: CASSGREGTSEGYTF. The CDR3 DNA follows: TGTGCCAGCTCAGGCAGGGAAGGCACCTCTGAGGGCTACACCTTC.

The chain links TRBV28 to TRBJ2-4; perhaps TRBD2 as D (6 bases). The CDR3 consists of 16 residues. V lost 5 bases to trimming and J lost 5 bases, with 19 bases between them. Looked up from germline, CDR1 is MDHEN and CDR2 is SYDVKM. CDR3 bases: TGTGCCAGCAGTCCCCGAGCCGGAGGGCTCCAAAACATTCAGTACTTC. Amino acids: CASSPRAGGLQNIQYF.

This chain uses TRBV9 with TRBJ2-3; D is ambiguous. The CDR3 has 14 residues. V dropped 0 bases and J dropped 1 base, with 6 bases sitting between them. CDR1 is SGDLS, CDR2 YYNGEE, per germline. CDR3 DNA: TGTGCCAGCAGCGTAGATGGGGGCACAGATACGCAGTATTTT. Its protein product is CASSVDGGTDTQYF.

In DNA form, the CDR3 reads TGTGCCATCAGTGAGGGACTTGATACGCAGTATTTT. Translating gives CAISEGLDTQYF. The chain recombines TRBV10-3 with TRBJ2-3, with D possibly TRBD2 on 5 matching bases. CDR3 length: 12 amino acids. Trimming took 2 bases from V and 6 from J, leaving 6 bases between them. Germline loops: CDR1 ENHRY, CDR2 SYGVKD.

The chain employs TRBV27 and TRBJ2-5; 12 nucleotides align to TRBD2. Germline V CDR1 and CDR2: MNHEY, SMNVEV (reference sequence). J lost 5 bases, V lost 7 bases, and 11 bases had no gene match. The length of the CDR3 is 16 residues. The CDR3 loop reads CASKFSTSGSSETQYF. The CDR3 DNA reads TGTGCCAGCAAGTTCTCGACTAGCGGGAGTTCGGAGACCCAGTACTTC.

In its sample, this clone was seen a few times. This sequence joins TRBV4-1 and TRBJ1-1; D remains ambiguous. Trimming pared 2 bases from V and 1 base from J, leaving 5 bases between. Germline V CDR1 and CDR2: MGHRA, YSYEKL. This CDR3 spans 13 amino acids. The DNA of the CDR3 is TGCGCCAGCAGCCAACAGAGGAACACTGAAGCTTTCTTT. It specifies CASSQQRNTEAFF.

This chain links TRBV6-5 with TRBJ2-7; no clear D. The germline V gene has CDR1 MNHEY and CDR2 SVGAGI. The CDR3 has 11 amino acids. V was shortened by 1 base and J by 6 bases, with 4 bases between the two germline ends. CDR3 sequence: CASSYYGEQYF. In nucleotides, the CDR3 is TGTGCCAGCAGTTACTATGGCGAGCAGTACTTC.

The chain joins TRBV7-9 to TRBJ2-7; 12 bases fit TRBD2. In germline, CDR1 is SEHNR, CDR2 FQNEAQ (reference sequence). V shed 4 bases, J shed 3 bases, and the junction held 4 bases outside the gene matches. The CDR3 runs 15 residues. For the CDR3, the DNA is TGTGCCAGCAGCTCGACTAGCGGGAGAGTCTACGAGCAGTACTTC. It encodes CASSSTSGRVYEQYF.

The chain joins TRBV27 to TRBJ2-7; a weak D match, TRBD1 (6 bases). V dropped 0 bases and J dropped 0 bases, with 9 bases sitting between them. The CDR3 loop spans 15 amino acids. The germline gives CDR1 MNHEY, CDR2 SMNVEV (reference sequence). CDR3 nucleotide sequence: TGTGCCAGCAGTTTATCGGGGACACTCTCCTACGAGCAGTACTTC. This encodes CASSLSGTLSYEQYF.

The chain is built from TRBV27 and TRBJ1-5; maybe TRBD1 (5 bases). Trimming took off 5 bases at V and 4 bases at J, with 12 bases between the two ends. CDR1 and CDR2 (germline): MNHEY, SMNVEV (reference sequence). CDR3 length equals 14 residues. CDR3 protein: CASSGWGNNQPQHF. The CDR3 nucleotides read TGTGCCAGCAGTGGTTGGGGGAATAATCAGCCCCAGCATTTT.

This clone was detected only once. CDR3 region: CASSQVMNQPQHF. The DNA of the CDR3 is TGCGCCAGCAGCCAAGTCATGAATCAGCCCCAGCATTTT. This chain joins TRBV4-1 and TRBJ1-5; D remains unclear. Per germline, CDR1 MGHRA and CDR2 YSYEKL. CDR3 size: 13 residues. Trimming removed 1 base from V and 4 bases from J, with 5 bases in between.